Below are 8 T cell receptor beta chains sequenced from a single sample in a study of shared clonotypes between healthy human individuals. Using immunoSEQ multiplex PCR, the repertoire was profiled, and TCRdb retains in-frame clones only, with some absent. The sample lists 400,000 to 600,000 clones, roughly 80% occurring once. Sequencing was done on a sample of PBMCs. The receptor set was obtained from a woman in her forties in good health. Some clones in this sample may be carry-over from other donors' samples.

The chain joins TRBV2 to TRBJ1-2; possible D gene TRBD1, 6 bases. V was shortened by 2 bases and J by 4 bases, with 11 bases between the two germline ends. The germline V gene encodes CDR1 SNHLY and CDR2 FYNNEI. The CDR3 has 14 amino acids. CDR3 amino acids: CASSELGGPYGYTF. The CDR3 DNA reads TGTGCCAGCAGTGAATTGGGGGGCCCCTATGGCTACACCTTC.

The CDR3: CASSPSQGLNEKLFF. The CDR3 region has the DNA TGCGCCAGCAGCCCCTCACAAGGGCTTAATGAAAAACTGTTTTTT. The genes are TRBV5-1 and TRBJ1-4, with unresolved D. V was clipped by 4 bases and J by 4 bases, with 14 bases between them. The CDR3 has 15 residues. Germline values: CDR1 SGHRS, CDR2 YFSETQ. The entire variable domain, with the rest obtained from reference TRBV5-1 and TRBJ1-4, is as follows: KAGVTQTPRYLIKTRGQQVTLSCSPISGHRSVSWYQQTPGQGLQFLFEYFSETQRNKGNFPGRFSGRQFSNSRSEMNVSTLELGDSALYLCASSPSQGLNEKLFFGSGTQLSVL.

The genes are TRBV13 and TRBJ1-2; D uncertain. The CDR3 contains 15 residues. The germline V gene encodes CDR1 PRHDT and CDR2 FYEKMQ (reference sequence). Deletions cut 0 bases from V and 0 bases from J, with 8 bases between. As DNA, the CDR3 is TGTGCCAGCAGCTTAGGACCCAAAGCTAACTATGGCTACACCTTC. Amino acid sequence: CASSLGPKANYGYTF. The full variable domain, its missing parts supplied by reference TRBV13 and TRBJ1-2, is AAGVIQSPRHLIKEKRETATLKCYPIPRHDTVYWYQQGPGQDPQFLISFYEKMQSDKGSIPDRFSAQQFSDYHSELNMSSLELGDSALYFCASSLGPKANYGYTFGSGTRLTVV.

To note about this clone: Different DNA sequences within this sample yield the same CDR3. Here the CDR3 DNA reads TGTGCCAGCAGCCCGGGGACTAGCGGTTCCTACAATGAGCAGTTCTTC. The encoded protein is CASSPGTSGSYNEQFF. The rearrangement links TRBV4-2 to TRBJ2-1; 11 bases fit TRBD2. V gave up 4 bases and J gave up 1 base; unmatched junction bases: 3. CDR1 and CDR2 (germline): LGHNA, YNFKEQ. The CDR3 spans 16 residues.

There are a few counts of this clone. The V gene is TRBV28, the J gene TRBJ2-7; 10 bases align to TRBD2. The CDR3 spans 15 residues. V shed 6 bases and J 3 bases; nucleotides not matched to a gene: 8. Germline V gene sequence: CDR1 MDHEN, CDR2 SYDVKM. The CDR3 here is CASSPRTSGNYEQYF. DNA of the CDR3: TGTGCCAGCAGCCCTCGGACTAGCGGAAACTACGAGCAGTACTTC.

This clone was seen only once. The rearrangement joins TRBV30 to TRBJ2-1; 7 bases match TRBD2. There are 15 residues in the CDR3. Germline trimming cut 4 bases from V and 4 bases from J; bases unmatched to any gene: 10. The germline CDR1 and CDR2 sequences are GTSNPN and SVGIG (reference sequence). The CDR3 reads CAWTSRGLVYNEQFF. CDR3 sequence (DNA): TGTGCCTGGACCTCCCGCGGACTAGTTTACAATGAGCAGTTCTTC.

In its sample, this clone was seen many times. The rearrangement uses TRBV2 and TRBJ2-2, with 8 nucleotides matching TRBD1. Trimming cost V 9 bases and J 7 bases; bases outside gene matches: 19. The germline V gene encodes CDR1 SNHLY and CDR2 FYNNEI. The CDR3 sequence is 17 residues long. The CDR3 DNA sequence: TGTGCCAGTACTTCCGGGACAGGTGTCCTTAGTGGCGGGGAGCTGTTTTTT. Its translation: CASTSGTGVLSGGELFF. Drawing the rest from reference TRBV2 and TRBJ2-2, the complete variable domain is EPEVTQTPSHQVTQMGQEVILRCVPISNHLYFYWYRQILGQKVEFLVSFYNNEISEKSEIFDDQFSVERPDGSNFTLKIRSTKLEDSAMYFCASTSGTGVLSGGELFFGEGSRLTVL.

The gene calls are TRBV19 and TRBJ2-1, with D maybe TRBD2 (5 bases). Germline V gene data show CDR1 as LNHDA and CDR2 as SQIVND (reference sequence). This CDR3 contains 13 residues. Trimming pared 5 bases from V and 9 bases from J, leaving 14 bases between. The CDR3 here is CASSEVRASEQFF. The CDR3 coding sequence is TGTGCCAGTAGTGAAGTGAGGGCTAGTGAGCAGTTCTTC.